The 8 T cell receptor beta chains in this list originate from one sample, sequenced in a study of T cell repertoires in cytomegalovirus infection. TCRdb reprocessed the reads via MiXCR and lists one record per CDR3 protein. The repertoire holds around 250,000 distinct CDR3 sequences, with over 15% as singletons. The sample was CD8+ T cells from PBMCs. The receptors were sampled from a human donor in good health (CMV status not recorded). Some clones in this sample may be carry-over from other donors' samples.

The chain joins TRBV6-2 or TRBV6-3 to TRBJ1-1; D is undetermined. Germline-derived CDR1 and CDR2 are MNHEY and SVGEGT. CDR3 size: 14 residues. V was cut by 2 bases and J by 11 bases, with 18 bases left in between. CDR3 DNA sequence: TGTGCCAGCAGTTACAGCGGACCCGGAGGCGAGGCTTTCTTT. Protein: CASSYSGPGGEAFF.

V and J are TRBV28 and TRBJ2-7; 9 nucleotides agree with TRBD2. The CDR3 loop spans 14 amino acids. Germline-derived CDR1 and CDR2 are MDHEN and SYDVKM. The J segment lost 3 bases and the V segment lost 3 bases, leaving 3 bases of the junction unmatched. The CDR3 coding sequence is TGTGCCAGCAGTTTTAGCGGGGGAATCTACGAGCAGTACTTC. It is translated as CASSFSGGIYEQYF.

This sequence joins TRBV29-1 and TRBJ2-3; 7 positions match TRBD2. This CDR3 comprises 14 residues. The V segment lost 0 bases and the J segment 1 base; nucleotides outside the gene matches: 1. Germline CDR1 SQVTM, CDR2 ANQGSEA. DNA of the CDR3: TGCAGCGTTGAAGACGCGGGGGGCACAGATACGCAGTATTTT. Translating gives CSVEDAGGTDTQYF.

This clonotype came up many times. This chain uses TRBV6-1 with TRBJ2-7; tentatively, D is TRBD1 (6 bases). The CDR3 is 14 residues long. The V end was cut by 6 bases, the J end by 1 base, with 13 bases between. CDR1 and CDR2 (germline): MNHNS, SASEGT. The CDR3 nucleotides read TGTGCCAGCAGCGACATTACAGGGTCCTACGAGCAGTACTTC. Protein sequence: CASSDITGSYEQYF.

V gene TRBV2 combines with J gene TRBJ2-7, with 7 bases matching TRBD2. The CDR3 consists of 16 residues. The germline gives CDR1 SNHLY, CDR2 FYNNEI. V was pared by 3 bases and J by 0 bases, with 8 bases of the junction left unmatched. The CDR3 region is CASSEKFGTNSYEQYF. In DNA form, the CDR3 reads TGTGCCAGCAGTGAGAAATTCGGGACTAACTCCTACGAGCAGTACTTC.

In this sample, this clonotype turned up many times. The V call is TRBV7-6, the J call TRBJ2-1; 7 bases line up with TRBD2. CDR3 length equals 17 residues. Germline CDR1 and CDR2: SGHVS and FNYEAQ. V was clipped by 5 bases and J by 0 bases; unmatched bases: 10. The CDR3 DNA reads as TGTGCCAGCAGCAATATGTGGCGGGGGATCTCCTACAATGAGCAGTTCTTC. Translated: CASSNMWRGISYNEQFF.

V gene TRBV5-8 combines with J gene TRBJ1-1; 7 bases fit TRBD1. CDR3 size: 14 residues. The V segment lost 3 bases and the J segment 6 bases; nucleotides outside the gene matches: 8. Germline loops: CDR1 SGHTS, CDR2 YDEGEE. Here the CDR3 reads CASSWDSLGPEAFF. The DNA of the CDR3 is TGTGCCAGCAGCTGGGACAGTCTCGGGCCTGAAGCTTTCTTT.

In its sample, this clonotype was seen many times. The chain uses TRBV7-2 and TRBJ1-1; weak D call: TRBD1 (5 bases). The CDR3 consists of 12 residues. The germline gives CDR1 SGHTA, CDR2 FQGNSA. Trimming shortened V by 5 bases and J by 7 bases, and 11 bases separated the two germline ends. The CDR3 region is CASSTMGVEAFF. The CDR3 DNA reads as TGTGCCAGCAGCACGATGGGGGTTGAAGCTTTCTTT.